Below, 12 T cell receptor beta chains from the same sample are listed, as sequenced in a study of T cells expressing NK-cell markers. After re-calling the 5' RACE reads, TCRdb lists one entry per CDR3 protein, DNA absent. This sample's clone table lists 120,000 to 150,000 distinct CDR3 sequences. Sequencing was carried out using blood T cells: a sorted CD56 or NKG2C T cell subset, CD4+ or CD8+ T cells, or bulk PBMC T cells (not recorded which). The receptors here all came from a man aged 18 to 30 in good health.

V gene TRBV4-3 combines with J gene TRBJ2-4; TCRdb returns TRBD1, unconfirmable since there is no DNA. This CDR3 is built from 15 residues. Germline loops: CDR1 LGHNA, CDR2 YSLEER. The CDR3 reads CASSQAGGSKNIQYF.

The V gene is TRBV25-1, the J gene TRBJ2-1. The germline CDR1 and CDR2 sequences are MGHDK and SYGVNS. CDR3 length equals 14 residues. This chain's CDR3 is CASSDLFSTNEQFF.

J is TRBJ2-2 and V is TRBV5-1; absent DNA, TCRdb's TRBD1 call cannot be checked. This CDR3 contains 15 residues. Looked up from germline, CDR1 is SGHRS and CDR2 is YFSETQ. CDR3 in amino acids: CASGWTGLNTGELFF.

The CDR3 region is CASSQDSARGGEKLFF. V usage is TRBV4-3 and J usage is TRBJ1-4. CDR1 and CDR2 from the germline V gene are LGHNA and YSLEER. The CDR3 runs 16 residues.

The chain has TRBV12-3 or TRBV12-4 and TRBJ1-3. The CDR3 is made up of 14 amino acids. CDR3 sequence: CASSFLASGNTIYF.

The chain employs TRBV6-5 and TRBJ1-6. Germline V gene data show CDR1 as MNHEY and CDR2 as SVGAGI. The CDR3 consists of 12 residues. The chain's CDR3 is CASGEWGSPLHF.

This chain connects TRBV18 to TRBJ1-5; lacking DNA, the TRBD1 call made by TCRdb goes unchecked. The CDR3 is 15 amino acids. Looked up from germline, CDR1 is KGHSH and CDR2 is LQKENI. The CDR3 reads CASSAGTDSNQPQHF.

The V call is TRBV9, the J call TRBJ2-1. CDR3 length: 15 residues. CDR1 SGDLS and CDR2 YYNGEE come from the germline V gene. CDR3 amino acids: CASTLDPSSYNEQFF. Variable domain in full (rest from reference TRBV9 and TRBJ2-1): DSGVTQTPKHLITATGQRVTLRCSPRSGDLSVYWYQQSLDQGLQFLIQYYNGEERAKGNILERFSAQQFPDLHSELNLSSLELGDSALYFCASTLDPSSYNEQFFGPGTRLTVL.

This chain links TRBV12-3 or TRBV12-4 with TRBJ2-5; as DNA is missing, the TRBD2 call by TCRdb cannot be tested. The length of the CDR3 is 21 residues. CDR3 protein: CASSFSQSTGESGRAQETQYF.

The rearrangement uses TRBV20-1 and TRBJ2-7; TCRdb's D gene call, TRBD2, goes unchecked for lack of DNA. There are 17 residues in the CDR3. Germline CDR1 DFQATT, CDR2 SNEGSKA (reference sequence). The CDR3 here is CSARAGVDVAGEEEQYF.

The rearrangement links TRBV4-3 to TRBJ2-3; with no DNA, the TCRdb D assignment of TRBD2 cannot be verified. CDR1 is LGHNA, CDR2 YSLEER, per germline. This CDR3 is built from 15 residues. The CDR3: CASSQVFGGSDTQYF.

The V and J genes are TRBV6-2 or TRBV6-3 and TRBJ1-2. CDR3 size: 14 residues. Germline CDR1 is MNHEY and CDR2 is SVGEGT. This CDR3 is CASSYSSPNYGYTF.